This T cell receptor beta chain appears in the sequencing data of a study of blood T cells in healthy people across ages. Study findings and constraints: Among long-lived donors, naive CD4+ cells were more numerous and diversity higher than in aged donors.

Germline CDR1 reads SGHTA; CDR2 reads FQGNSA. The CDR3 contains 9 residues. Drawing of peripheral blood yielded 7.5 to 10 milliliters from each donor. Per individual sample, total RNA of at least 6 micrograms was extracted. Alongside a J-beta primer mix, a sample-barcoded 5' primer served in a second PCR lasting about 7 to 12 cycles. TCRdb itself ran the 5' RACE reads through MiXCR, one entry per CDR3 protein. The sample records hundreds of thousands of distinct CDR3 sequences, 21% being singletons. Concerning this clonotype: Its antigen is not known. A junction end diverges from the germline sequence, so it may reflect a read error.

Sequencing input: blood. This chain links TRBV7-2 with TRBJ2-5; D is uncertain. This TCR was sampled from a man aged 70 or older in good health. The CDR3 protein is CASSLELIF. CDR3 DNA: TGTGCCAGCAGCTTAGAACTTATCTTC.